This TCR beta chain was identified in a study of blood T cell repertoires in COVID-19. Whole-study context: Whether acute or convalescent, the COVID-19 samples came from the United States, Italy and Spain. PBMCs, B-cell-depleted T cells, or T cells provided the cDNA or gDNA that made up the material.

In the original processing: Amplification of reference gene primers was used by the study to estimate nucleated cell counts. Sequencing was performed with immunoSEQ multiplex PCR; in TCRdb, only in-frame clones are kept and a portion is missing. Clone size and the V and J calls come from that table; the DNA yielded D and trimming. The data hold about 66,000 clones, with 65% to 90% observed a single time. The V and J ends lost 8 bases and 3 bases respectively, with 19 bases between them. The germline V gene has CDR1 MNHEY and CDR2 SVGAGI. The length of the CDR3 is 15 residues. This clonotype was obtained from a man aged 55 to 70 with acute or convalescent COVID-19. Sequenced sample: peripheral blood. This chain connects TRBV6-5 to TRBJ1-1, with D possibly TRBD1 on 5 matching bases. Here the CDR3 reads CASWGVGKKYTEAFF. The CDR3 nucleotides read TGTGCCAGCTGGGGGGTGGGAAAGAAGTACACTGAAGCTTTCTTT.